Detailed here is one TCR beta chain. TCRdb's copy holds only in-frame clones and misses some; the assay was immunoSEQ multiplex PCR. Here the sample spans roughly 64,000 clones, about four fifths being singletons. The sample comes from a study of OX40 agonist ivuxolimab in advanced cancers. About the study: Patients were infused with ivuxolimab every 2 weeks at 0.01 to 10 mg/kg. Averaging roughly 60 years in age, with a range of roughly 23 to 80, the cohort was approximately 87% male.

Germline V gene data show CDR1 as SGHRS and CDR2 as YFSETQ. The V and J ends lost 4 bases and 6 bases respectively, with 10 bases between them. This CDR3 region has 13 residues. This sample comprised CD4+ or CD8+ T cells sorted from blood, obtained in a trial of the OX40 agonist ivuxolimab. This TCR was recovered from an adult with an advanced solid tumor such as melanoma, head and neck, liver or kidney cancer. The rearrangement links TRBV5-1 to TRBJ1-4, with no clear D. Here the CDR3 reads CASSRLGDEKLFF. CDR3 bases: TGCGCCAGCAGCCGACTCGGAGATGAAAAACTGTTTTTT.